This T cell receptor (beta chain) was observed in a study of T cells expressing NK-cell markers. Germline V lookup: CDR1 DFQATT, CDR2 SNEGSKA (reference sequence). This CDR3 has 14 residues. TCRdb re-called the 5' RACE reads and shows each CDR3 protein once, DNA omitted. The sample's table shows approximately 460,000 distinct CDR3 sequences. The sequence was collected from a woman aged 18-69 years in good health. This chain links TRBV20-1 with TRBJ2-7; there is no DNA to check the TCRdb D call of TRBD2. The sequenced sample was blood T cells: a sorted CD56 or NKG2C T cell subset, CD4+ or CD8+ T cells, or bulk PBMC T cells (not recorded which). The CDR3 protein is CSASWGRSVQEQYF.